This T cell receptor (beta chain) was documented in a study of tumor-infiltrating lymphocytes in primary liver carcinoma. With a constant-region primer, TCR beta cDNA was made from 400 to 550 ng of total RNA. Three nested multiplex PCR rounds, a slightly modified ARM-PCR method, built the TCR beta libraries. Both of the initial two PCR rounds ran for about 9 cycles and employed TRBV1-TRBV30 forward primers alongside a C-beta reverse primer. Via MiXCR, TCRdb re-called the multiplex PCR reads, giving one row per CDR3 protein. The repertoire consists of 250,000 to 400,000 distinct CDR3 sequences, with about 62% occurring once and the leading ten covering 9% to 10%. This clonotype appeared a few times. V trimming: 4 bases; J trimming: 5 bases; junction bases outside the gene matches: 7. This CDR3 spans 14 amino acids. The V gene's germline CDR1 is SGHRS and CDR2 YFSETQ. The authors took blood RNA from unsorted whole blood and also extracted germline DNA.

This receptor was identified in a man between 35 and 55 years old with primary liver carcinoma and hepatitis B virus infection. The material sequenced was peripheral blood. This chain links TRBV5-1 with TRBJ2-3, with 7 bases lining up with TRBD1. The CDR3 region is CASSLSTGEDTQYF. The CDR3 nucleotides read TGCGCCAGCAGCCTCTCCACAGGGGAAGATACGCAGTATTTT.